A selection of T cell receptor beta chains follows, all from one sample in a study of blood T cells in healthy people across ages. TCRdb reprocessed the 5' RACE reads via MiXCR and lists one record per CDR3 protein. Counted here are about 640,000 distinct CDR3 sequences, approximately 59% occurring once; the ten biggest clones make up 30% to 45%. The sample taken for sequencing was blood. The receptor source for this set is a man between 60 and 75 years old in good health. Both conserved end residues are part of each CDR3. D genes are given only for firm matches. Clone size is given for some rows only: seen once, a few or many times, or a class if the clone is expanded.

J | length | V | D | size | DNA | CDR3
TRBJ1-2 | 13 | TRBV12-3/TRBV12-4 | NA | NA | TGTGCCAGCAGCCTGGGACAAGAGTATGGCTACACCTTC | CASSLGQEYGYTF
TRBJ2-7 | 13 | TRBV20-1 | NA | NA | TGCAGTGCCATACAAGGGGCAGCGTACGAGCAGTACTTC | CSAIQGAAYEQYF
TRBJ1-1 | 14 | TRBV7-2 | TRBD1 | many | TGTGCCAGCAGCCGAGGACAGGGGTTTACTGAAGCTTTCTTT | CASSRGQGFTEAFF
TRBJ2-1 | 15 | TRBV2 | NA | NA | TGTGCCAGCCGCAGAGGGGCAGGGACCTACAATGAGCAGTTCTTC | CASRRGAGTYNEQFF
TRBJ1-1 | 13 | TRBV20-1 | TRBD1 | NA | TGTAGTGCTACGGAGACAGGGGACACTGAAGCTTTCTTT | CSATETGDTEAFF
TRBJ1-5 | 14 | TRBV12-3/TRBV12-4 | NA | NA | TGTGCCAGCAGTCCTTCCGGAGGATATCAGCCCCAGCATTTT | CASSPSGGYQPQHF
TRBJ2-1 | 10 | TRBV29-1 | NA | few | TGCAGCGTTGAGGGAAGGGGGCAGTTCTTC | CSVEGRGQFF
TRBJ2-5 | 14 | TRBV7-2 | NA | NA | TGTGCCAGCAGCTCCATCGTAGCGCACGGGACCCAGTACTTC | CASSSIVAHGTQYF
TRBJ2-3 | 15 | TRBV10-3 | NA | NA | TGTGCCATCAGTGAGTCGGCTGGAACCACAGATACGCAGTATTTT | CAISESAGTTDTQYF
TRBJ2-3 | 14 | TRBV29-1 | TRBD1 | few | TGCAGCGTTAGCGGACAGGGAGGCGCAGATACGCAGTATTTT | CSVSGQGGADTQYF
TRBJ1-6 | 17 | TRBV10-3 | TRBD1 | NA | TGTGCCATCAGTGACCCAAGGGCGTCAGGGGGTAATTCACCCCTCCACTTT | CAISDPRASGGNSPLHF
TRBJ2-5 | 19 | TRBV11-2 | TRBD1 | NA | TGTGCCAGCAGCTTAGATCAGCAGGGACAGAGTATGTACCAAGAGACCCAGTACTTC | CASSLDQQGQSMYQETQYF
TRBJ1-2 | 17 | TRBV6-2/TRBV6-3 | NA | NA | TGTGCCAGCAGTTACCGTGTAACGGGAGATACTAACTATGGCTACACCTTC | CASSYRVTGDTNYGYTF
TRBJ1-2 | 14 | TRBV3-1 | NA | NA | TGTGCCAGCAGCCAAGTGAGAGAGGGCTATGGCTACACCTTC | CASSQVREGYGYTF
TRBJ1-1 | 15 | TRBV4-1 | NA | NA | TGCGCCAGCAGGAGGGGATGGGGGGTAAACACTGAAGCTTTCTTT | CASRRGWGVNTEAFF
TRBJ2-1 | 15 | TRBV20-1 | TRBD2 | NA | TGCAGTGCTCCCCCCGGGACTAGCGGGGGCCTACGGCAGTTCTTC | CSAPPGTSGGLRQFF
TRBJ1-1 | 17 | TRBV7-6 | TRBD1 | NA | TGTGCCAGCAGCCAAGGACAGGGGGTGCTTTTGGGCACTGAAGCTTTCTTT | CASSQGQGVLLGTEAFF
TRBJ2-4 | 17 | TRBV28 | TRBD2 | NA | TGTGCCAGCAGTCTGTCGGGGGGGCGGTTGGCCAAAAACATTCAGTACTTC | CASSLSGGRLAKNIQYF
TRBJ1-1 | 16 | TRBV5-1 | TRBD1 | NA | TGCGCCAGCAAGGGGGGGACAGGGGGCTTGGCCACTGAAGCTTTCTTT | CASKGGTGGLATEAFF
TRBJ2-5 | 18 | TRBV11-2 | TRBD2 | NA | TGTGCCAGCAGCTTAGATCGGTGGACTAGCGGGGGGTTGGAGACCCAGTACTTC | CASSLDRWTSGGLETQYF
TRBJ1-1 | 13 | TRBV12-3/TRBV12-4 | TRBD1 | NA | TGTGCCACCGGACAGGGCGATTGGACTGAAGCTTTCTTT | CATGQGDWTEAFF
TRBJ2-7 | 12 | TRBV20-1 | TRBD1 | few | TGCAGTGCTAGCCCGACAGGGAGCGAGCAGTACTTC | CSASPTGSEQYF
TRBJ2-6 | 14 | TRBV10-3 | NA | few | TGTGCCATCAGTGCTGGCTCTGGGGCCAACGTCCTGACTTTC | CAISAGSGANVLTF
TRBJ2-7 | 15 | TRBV7-9 | TRBD2 | NA | TGTGCCAGCAGCCCCGCTAGCGGGGGGGTATCCGAGCAGTACTTC | CASSPASGGVSEQYF
TRBJ2-5 | 17 | TRBV4-1 | TRBD2 | many | TGCGCCAGCTCCCCAAGCTTGGACGGGGGGGCCAGGGAGACCCAGTACTTC | CASSPSLDGGARETQYF
TRBJ2-5 | 16 | TRBV11-2 | TRBD2 | many | TGTGCCAGCAGCGAGCGGGGGCTGGGGTACCAAGAGACCCAGTACTTC | CASSERGLGYQETQYF
TRBJ2-1 | 12 | TRBV2 | NA | many | TGTGCCAGCAGGGAAGGCGGCAATGAGCAGTTCTTC | CASREGGNEQFF
TRBJ2-5 | 13 | TRBV29-1 | TRBD1 | NA | TGCAGCGTTGAAGGACAGGGCCCGGAGACCCAGTACTTC | CSVEGQGPETQYF
TRBJ1-2 | 13 | TRBV6-2/TRBV6-3 | NA | NA | TGTGCCAGCAGCAATGGGATAATCTATGGCTACACCTTC | CASSNGIIYGYTF
TRBJ2-1 | 15 | TRBV20-1 | TRBD1 | NA | TGCAGTGCTGGAGCATCGGGACAGGGGGAGAATGAGCAGTTCTTC | CSAGASGQGENEQFF
TRBJ2-5 | 14 | TRBV20-1 | TRBD1 | NA | TGCAGTGCGCCGACAGGGGGCATCCAAGAGACCCAGTACTTC | CSAPTGGIQETQYF
TRBJ2-1 | 16 | TRBV13 | TRBD2 | NA | TGTGCCAGCAGCGACACCGGGACTAGCGGGGGATATGAGCAGTTCTTC | CASSDTGTSGGYEQFF
TRBJ2-5 | 14 | TRBV7-8 | TRBD2 | NA | TGTGCCAGCAGCATCGGGACTATCCAAGAGACCCAGTACTTC | CASSIGTIQETQYF
TRBJ1-2 | 14 | TRBV6-1 | NA | NA | TGTGCCAGCAGCCCGGACAGACGAGCTTATGGCTACACCTTC | CASSPDRRAYGYTF
TRBJ2-5 | 15 | TRBV2 | NA | NA | TGTGCCAGCAGTGAAGCGCTTCCTACTCTAGAGACCCAGTACTTC | CASSEALPTLETQYF
TRBJ1-2 | 14 | TRBV5-1 | TRBD1 | NA | TGCGCCAGCTCTGCCCAGGGGGTTAACTATGGCTACACCTTC | CASSAQGVNYGYTF
TRBJ1-1 | 11 | TRBV5-1 | NA | NA | TGCGCCAGCAGCTTCAAAGGGGTAGCTTTCTTT | CASSFKGVAFF
TRBJ2-5 | 15 | TRBV20-1 | NA | NA | TGCAGTGGGCTTCGCACGGGGGCGGCGGCAGAGACCCAGTACTTC | CSGLRTGAAAETQYF
TRBJ2-3 | 16 | TRBV25-1 | NA | NA | TGTGCCAGCAGTGATGGATCGATTTCAGGGTACGATACGCAGTATTTT | CASSDGSISGYDTQYF
TRBJ1-6 | 16 | TRBV6-5 | NA | NA | TGTGCCAGCAGTTATCAGGGCGCAGGCGATAATTCACCCCTCCACTTT | CASSYQGAGDNSPLHF
TRBJ2-1 | 15 | TRBV9 | TRBD2 | NA | TGTGCCAGCAGCGTGGGGGGGGACGATTACAATGAGCAGTTCTTC | CASSVGGDDYNEQFF
TRBJ2-3 | 16 | TRBV4-1 | NA | NA | TGCGCCAGCAGCCAAGTTATGGGGGGTACTACAGATACGCAGTATTTT | CASSQVMGGTTDTQYF
TRBJ2-2 | 16 | TRBV28 | TRBD1 | NA | TGTGCCAGCAGTACCAGACGGACAGGGGTTACCGGGGAGCTGTTTTTT | CASSTRRTGVTGELFF
TRBJ2-7 | 13 | TRBV6-1 | NA | NA | TGTGCCAGCAGTTCCGGGTCCCTTTACGAGCAGTACTTC | CASSSGSLYEQYF
TRBJ2-3 | 14 | TRBV5-1 | NA | once | TGCGCCAGCAGCCTCTTAGGGGCCACAGATACGCAGTATTTT | CASSLLGATDTQYF
TRBJ2-5 | 14 | TRBV12-3/TRBV12-4 | TRBD2 | NA | TGTGCCACCATGAGGGCTAGCGGGGTGGAGACCCAGTACTTC | CATMRASGVETQYF
TRBJ1-5 | 14 | TRBV7-2 | NA | NA | TGTGCCAGCAGCTTCGTACCTAGCAATCAGCCCCAGCATTTT | CASSFVPSNQPQHF
TRBJ2-1 | 13 | TRBV12-3/TRBV12-4 | NA | NA | TGTGCCAGCAGCCGCGGTAACTACAATGAGCAGTTCTTC | CASSRGNYNEQFF
TRBJ1-2 | 14 | TRBV5-1 | NA | NA | TGCGCCAGCAGGCCCGAGACAGGACCGGGGAGCTACACCTTC | CASRPETGPGSYTF
TRBJ2-3 | 16 | TRBV7-2 | TRBD2 | NA | TGTGCCAGCAGCTTTAGGCGGGGGGCCTACACAGATACGCAGTATTTT | CASSFRRGAYTDTQYF
TRBJ2-7 | 17 | TRBV2 | TRBD2 | NA | TGTGCCAGCAGGTCCCTTGGTTCGGCGGGGGGTACCTACGAGCAGTACTTC | CASRSLGSAGGTYEQYF
TRBJ1-2 | 13 | TRBV6-6 | NA | NA | TGTGCCAGCAGTCCCCAGGGGCGGAGTGGCTACACCTTC | CASSPQGRSGYTF
TRBJ2-3 | 15 | TRBV5-1 | NA | NA | TGCGCCAGCAGCTGGGCAGGGGTCGTCACAGATACGCAGTATTTT | CASSWAGVVTDTQYF
TRBJ2-5 | 16 | TRBV3-1 | TRBD2 | NA | TGTGCCAGCAGCCAAGATGGAGCGGGGATCCAAGAGACCCAGTACTTC | CASSQDGAGIQETQYF
TRBJ1-4 | 14 | TRBV20-1 | NA | NA | TGCAGTGCTAGGGACAGCGGACGTAATGAAAAACTGTTTTTT | CSARDSGRNEKLFF